The clone carrying this TCR beta chain has at least ten counts. The sample is drawn from a study of low-dose radiotherapy and immunotherapy resistance in tumors. Time point reported: after trial treatment. Treatment indicated: LDRT plus nivolumab, ipilimumab, low-dose cyclophosphamide and aspirin (RACIN trial). The CDR3 totals 14 residues. V was clipped by 6 bases and J by 5 bases, with 16 bases between them. Germline CDR1 is MNHNY and CDR2 is SVGAGI (reference sequence). Primers used for first-strand cDNA, a TRAV- and TRBV-specific set, covered both alpha and beta chains. A roughly 19-cycle PCR with a constant-region primer and V-primer adapter amplified TCRs. From the reads, TCRdb called clonotypes with MiXCR, one entry per CDR3 protein. The sample carries approximately 45,000 distinct CDR3 sequences, about 25% recorded once.

The source was PBMCs, collected after low-dose radiotherapy plus immunotherapy. This receptor was identified in a male donor with prostate cancer. This chain joins TRBV6-6 and TRBJ1-1; D is possibly TRBD1 (5 bases). The CDR3 loop reads CASSPRRGKTEAFF. The CDR3 bases are TGTGCCAGCAGCCCACGGAGGGGAAAAACTGAAGCTTTCTTT.